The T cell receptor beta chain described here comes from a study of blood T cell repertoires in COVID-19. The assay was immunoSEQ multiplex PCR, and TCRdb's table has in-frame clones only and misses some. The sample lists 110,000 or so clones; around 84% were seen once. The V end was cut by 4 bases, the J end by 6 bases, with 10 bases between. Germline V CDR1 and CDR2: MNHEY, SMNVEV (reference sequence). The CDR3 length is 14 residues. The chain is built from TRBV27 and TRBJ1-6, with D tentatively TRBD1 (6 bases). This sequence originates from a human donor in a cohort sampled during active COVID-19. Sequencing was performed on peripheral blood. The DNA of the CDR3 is TGTGCCAGCAGTTCACAGGGAGTTAATTCACCCCTCCACTTT. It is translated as CASSSQGVNSPLHF.